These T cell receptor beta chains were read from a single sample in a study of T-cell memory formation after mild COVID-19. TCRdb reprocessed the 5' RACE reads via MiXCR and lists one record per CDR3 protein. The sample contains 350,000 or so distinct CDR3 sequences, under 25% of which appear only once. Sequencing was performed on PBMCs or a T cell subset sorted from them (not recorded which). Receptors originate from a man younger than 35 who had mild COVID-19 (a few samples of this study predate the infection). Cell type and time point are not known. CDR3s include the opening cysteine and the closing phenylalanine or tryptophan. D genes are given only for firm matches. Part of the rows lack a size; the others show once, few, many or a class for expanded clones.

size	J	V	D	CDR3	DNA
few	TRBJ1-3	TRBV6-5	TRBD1	CASSYSARGGLSGNTIYF	TGTGCCAGCAGTTACTCAGCGCGAGGGGGCCTCTCTGGAAACACCATATATTTT
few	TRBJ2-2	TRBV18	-	CASSKWETDTGELFF	TGTGCCAGCTCAAAGTGGGAGACGGACACCGGGGAGCTGTTTTTT
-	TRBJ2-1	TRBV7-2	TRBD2	CASSFPEGLAGGHTEQFF	TGTGCCAGCAGCTTTCCCGAAGGACTAGCGGGGGGGCATACTGAGCAGTTCTTC
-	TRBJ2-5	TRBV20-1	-	CSAYGVGETQYF	TGCAGTGCATACGGGGTTGGAGAGACCCAGTACTTC
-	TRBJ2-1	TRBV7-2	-	CASSLVAAYNEQFF	TGTGCCAGCAGCTTAGTAGCGGCCTACAATGAGCAGTTCTTC
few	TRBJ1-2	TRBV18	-	CASSPTGDITNYGYTF	TGTGCCAGCTCACCGACGGGGGATATCACTAACTATGGCTACACCTTC
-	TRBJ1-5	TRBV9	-	CASSVAGKGDQPQHF	TGTGCCAGCAGCGTAGCGGGTAAGGGGGATCAGCCCCAGCATTTT
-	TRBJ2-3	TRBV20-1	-	CSAHSTDTQYF	TGCAGTGCCCACTCCACAGATACGCAGTATTTT
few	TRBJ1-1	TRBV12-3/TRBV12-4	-	CASRTGNMNTEAFF	TGTGCCAGCAGGACAGGTAATATGAACACTGAAGCTTTCTTT
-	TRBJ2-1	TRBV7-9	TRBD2	CASTLAAGGRTYNEQFF	TGTGCCAGCACCCTAGCAGCGGGGGGGAGGACCTACAATGAGCAGTTCTTC
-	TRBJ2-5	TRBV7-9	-	CASSLVPGSQETQYF	TGTGCCAGCAGCTTAGTCCCCGGATCACAAGAGACCCAGTACTTC
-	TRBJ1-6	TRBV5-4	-	CASRRERDSPLHF	TGTGCCAGCAGACGGGAGCGGGATTCACCCCTCCACTTT
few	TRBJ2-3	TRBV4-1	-	CASALRDTQYF	TGCGCCAGCGCATTGCGAGATACGCAGTATTTT
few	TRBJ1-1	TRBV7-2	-	CASYTNRHPGETFF	TGTGCCAGCTATACAAACAGGCATCCCGGAGAAACTTTCTTT
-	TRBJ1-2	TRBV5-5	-	CASSHGGRPNYGYTF	TGTGCCAGCAGTCACGGAGGTCGGCCTAACTATGGCTACACCTTC
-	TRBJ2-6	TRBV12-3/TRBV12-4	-	CASSPWDTDSGANVLTF	TGTGCCAGCAGTCCGTGGGACACCGACTCTGGGGCCAACGTCCTGACTTTC